The clone carrying this T cell receptor (beta chain) has only one observation. PCR primers comprised 60 Vbeta and 13 Jbeta primers. This table comes from immunoSEQ multiplex PCR, and its TCRdb copy is limited to in-frame clones, with some not included. The table shows a few hundred thousand clones, with approximately 80% occurring only once. This sample was taken from a study of cytomegalovirus exposure and HLA in healthy donors. Germline lookup yields CDR1 SGHNT and CDR2 YYREEE (reference sequence). After removal of 1 base from V and 0 bases from J, the junction contained 0 bases not matched to a gene. The CDR3 is 15 amino acids.

The sequencing input was PBMCs. The rearrangement joins TRBV5-4 to TRBJ1-4; 7 bases match TRBD1. This TCR was sampled from a girl aged 2 to 9 in good health and CMV-seronegative. This chain's CDR3 is CASSLTGATNEKLFF. In DNA, the CDR3 is TGTGCCAGCAGCTTGACAGGGGCAACTAATGAAAAACTGTTTTTT.